This T cell receptor (beta chain) was sequenced for a study of OX40 agonist ivuxolimab in advanced cancers. At the level of the study: Patients were 82.7% male with ages about 23 to 79, mean 60. Points from the study as a whole: Clonal expansion was among the lowest in partial responders at 0.1-3.0 mg/kg, especially CD8+.

TCRdb's table, derived via immunoSEQ multiplex PCR, lists solely in-frame clones and lacks some. The data show roughly 100,000 clones, 90% seen once. Worth noting for this clone: Its antigen is currently unknown.

Samples were taken at baseline and on day 1 of cycles 4 and 7. The CDR3 runs 14 residues. Germline loops: CDR1 MNHEY, CDR2 SVGAGI. The J segment lost 0 bases and the V segment lost 7 bases, leaving 5 bases of the junction unmatched. The gene calls are TRBV6-5 and TRBJ1-2; 7 bases map to TRBD1. The sequence derives from an adult with an advanced solid tumor such as melanoma, head and neck, liver or kidney cancer. This specimen consisted of CD4+ or CD8+ T cells sorted from blood, obtained in a trial of the OX40 agonist ivuxolimab. This CDR3 is CASNRDRANYGYTF. In DNA, the CDR3 is TGTGCCAGCAACAGGGACAGAGCTAACTATGGCTACACCTTC.